This T cell receptor beta chain derives from a study of regulatory T cells in long-lasting Graves disease. The CDR3 runs 14 residues. V dropped 2 bases and J dropped 10 bases, with 13 bases sitting between them. The germline gives CDR1 SGHTS, CDR2 YDEGEE. Indicated time point: newly diagnosed GD, antithyroid drugs for less than 3 months. Scientists built the TCR library using RNA that was extracted from PBMCs. TCR beta libraries were built with iRepertoire HTBI primers and Arm-PCR of CDR3 regions. MiXCR was run by TCRdb on the multiplex PCR reads, yielding one entry per CDR3 protein. Here the sample spans some 490,000 distinct CDR3 sequences, 12% being singletons. This clonotype was found many times. Separately, the same data were catalogued under a study of T cells in Graves' hyperthyroidism and ophthalmopathy.

The V call is TRBV5-8, the J call TRBJ1-6; D gene unclear. This receptor was taken from a woman aged 25-40 years with Graves disease. The sample consisted of peripheral blood mononuclear cells (PBMCs), taken at new diagnosis, from a patient treated with antithyroid drugs. The CDR3 DNA sequence: TGTGCCAGCAGCTTCCTCACAAGTCACTCACCCCTCCACTTT. The encoded protein is CASSFLTSHSPLHF.